The TCR beta chain under discussion was sequenced for a study of shared clonotypes between healthy human individuals. About the research overall: Three CD4 naive, three CD4 memory, two CD8 naive and one CD8 memory plate were used per donor.

Study-wide results and caveats: Although depth was large, rarefaction showed that sequencing of the sorted subsets was incomplete. Clonotypes not shared had lower generation probabilities than those common to all four donors.

Naive CD8 cells were CD45RO-negative, positively selected for CCR7, excluding terminally differentiated effector memory CD45RA+ cells. Healthy HIV-negative adults without recent acute infections or vaccinations served as donors. Sequencing was performed with immunoSEQ multiplex PCR; in TCRdb, only in-frame clones are kept and a portion is missing. Among fewer than 1 million clones listed, 90% to 97% were seen once. Germline-derived CDR1 and CDR2 are MNHEY and SMNVEV (reference sequence). The V end was cut by 3 bases, the J end by 9 bases, with 12 bases between. The CDR3 runs to 12 residues. With respect to this clone: Its antigen is undetermined.

The TCR comes from a man aged 30 to 39 in good health. The material sequenced was naive CD8+ T cells sorted from blood. The V call is TRBV27, the J call TRBJ2-7; D possibly corresponds to TRBD2 (5 bases). CDR3 loop: CASSFPGKGQYF. The CDR3 region has the DNA TGTGCCAGCAGTTTCCCGGGGAAAGGGCAGTACTTC.